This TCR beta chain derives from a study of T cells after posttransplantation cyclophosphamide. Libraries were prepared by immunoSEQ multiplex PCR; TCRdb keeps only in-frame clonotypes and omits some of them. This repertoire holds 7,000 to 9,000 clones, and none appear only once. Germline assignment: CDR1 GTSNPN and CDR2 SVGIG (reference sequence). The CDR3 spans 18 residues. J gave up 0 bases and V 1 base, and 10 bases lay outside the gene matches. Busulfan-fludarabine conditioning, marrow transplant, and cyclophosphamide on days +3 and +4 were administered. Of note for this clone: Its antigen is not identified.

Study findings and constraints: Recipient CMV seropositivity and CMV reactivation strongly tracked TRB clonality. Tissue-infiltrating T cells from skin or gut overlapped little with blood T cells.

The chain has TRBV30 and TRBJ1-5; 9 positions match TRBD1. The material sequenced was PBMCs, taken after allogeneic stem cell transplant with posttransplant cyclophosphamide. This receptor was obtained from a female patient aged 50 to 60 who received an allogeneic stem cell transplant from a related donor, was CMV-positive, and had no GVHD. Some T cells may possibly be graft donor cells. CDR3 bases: TGTGCCTGGAGTGCCGCCCGGACAGGGGTTTATAGCAATCAGCCCCAGCATTTT. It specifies CAWSAARTGVYSNQPQHF. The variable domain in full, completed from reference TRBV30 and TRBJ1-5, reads SQTIHQWPATLVQPVGSPLSLECTVEGTSNPNLYWYRQAAGRGLQLLFYSVGIGQISSEVPQNLSASRPQDRQFILSSKKLLLSDSGFYLCAWSAARTGVYSNQPQHFGDGTRLSIL.